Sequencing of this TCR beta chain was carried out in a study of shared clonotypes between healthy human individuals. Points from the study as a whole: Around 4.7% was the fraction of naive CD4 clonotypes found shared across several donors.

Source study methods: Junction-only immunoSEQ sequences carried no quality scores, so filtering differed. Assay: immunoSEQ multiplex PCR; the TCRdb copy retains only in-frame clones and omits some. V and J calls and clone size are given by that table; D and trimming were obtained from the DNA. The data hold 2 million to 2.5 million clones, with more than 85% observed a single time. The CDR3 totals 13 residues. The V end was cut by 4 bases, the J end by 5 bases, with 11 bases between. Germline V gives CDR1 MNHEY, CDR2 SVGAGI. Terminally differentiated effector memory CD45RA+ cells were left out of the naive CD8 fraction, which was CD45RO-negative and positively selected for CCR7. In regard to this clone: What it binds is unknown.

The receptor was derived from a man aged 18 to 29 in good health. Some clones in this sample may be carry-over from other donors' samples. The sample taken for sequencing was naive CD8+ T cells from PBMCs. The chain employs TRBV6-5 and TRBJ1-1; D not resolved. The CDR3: CASSSALVTEAFF. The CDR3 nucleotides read TGTGCCAGCAGTTCCGCTCTAGTAACTGAAGCTTTCTTT.